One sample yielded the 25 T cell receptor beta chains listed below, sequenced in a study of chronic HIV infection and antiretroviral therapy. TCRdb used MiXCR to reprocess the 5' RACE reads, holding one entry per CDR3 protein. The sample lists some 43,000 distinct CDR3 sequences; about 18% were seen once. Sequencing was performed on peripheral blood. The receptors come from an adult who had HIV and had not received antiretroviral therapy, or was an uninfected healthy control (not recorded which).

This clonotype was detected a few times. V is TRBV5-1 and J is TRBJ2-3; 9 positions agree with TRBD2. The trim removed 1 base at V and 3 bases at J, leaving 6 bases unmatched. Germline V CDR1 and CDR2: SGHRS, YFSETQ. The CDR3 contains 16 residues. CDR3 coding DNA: TGCGCCAGCAGCTTGACGGCGGGAGGGCCAACAGATACGCAGTATTTT. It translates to CASSLTAGGPTDTQYF.

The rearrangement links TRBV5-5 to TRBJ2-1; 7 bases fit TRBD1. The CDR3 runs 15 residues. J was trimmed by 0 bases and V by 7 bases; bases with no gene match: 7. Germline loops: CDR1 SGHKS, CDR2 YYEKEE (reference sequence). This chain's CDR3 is CASREGQSSYNEQFF. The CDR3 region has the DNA TGTGCCAGCCGCGAGGGACAGAGCTCCTACAATGAGCAGTTCTTC.

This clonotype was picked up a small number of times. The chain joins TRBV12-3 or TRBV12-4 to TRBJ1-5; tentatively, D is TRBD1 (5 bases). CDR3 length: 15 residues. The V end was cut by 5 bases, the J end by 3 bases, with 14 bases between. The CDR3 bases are TGTGCCAGCAGTCCCCCGGGCAGGGACAATCAGCCCCAGCATTTT. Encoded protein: CASSPPGRDNQPQHF.

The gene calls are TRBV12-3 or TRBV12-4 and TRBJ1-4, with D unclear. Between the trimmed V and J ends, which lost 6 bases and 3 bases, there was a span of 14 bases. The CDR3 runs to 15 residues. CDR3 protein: CASRSGWRANEKLFF. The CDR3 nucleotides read TGTGCCAGCAGGTCTGGTTGGAGGGCTAATGAAAAACTGTTTTTT.

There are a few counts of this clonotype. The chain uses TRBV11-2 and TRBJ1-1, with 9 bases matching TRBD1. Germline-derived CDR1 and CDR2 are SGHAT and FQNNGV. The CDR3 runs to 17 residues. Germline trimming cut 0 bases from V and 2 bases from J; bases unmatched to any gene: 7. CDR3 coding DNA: TGTGCCAGCAGCTTAGAGCCCGGACAGGGGCCCAACACTGAAGCTTTCTTT. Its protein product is CASSLEPGQGPNTEAFF.

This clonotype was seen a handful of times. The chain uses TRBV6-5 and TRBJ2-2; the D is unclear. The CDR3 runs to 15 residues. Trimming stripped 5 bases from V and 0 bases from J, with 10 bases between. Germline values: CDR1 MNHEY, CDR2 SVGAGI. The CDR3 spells CASSTRPTNTGELFF. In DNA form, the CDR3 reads TGTGCCAGCAGTACCCGACCGACGAACACCGGGGAGCTGTTTTTT.

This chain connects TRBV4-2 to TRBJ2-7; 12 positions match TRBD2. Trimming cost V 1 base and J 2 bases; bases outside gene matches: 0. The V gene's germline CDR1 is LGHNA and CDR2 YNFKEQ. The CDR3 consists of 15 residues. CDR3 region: CASSQGTSGAYEQYF. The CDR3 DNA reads TGTGCCAGCAGCCAAGGGACTAGCGGGGCCTACGAGCAGTACTTC.

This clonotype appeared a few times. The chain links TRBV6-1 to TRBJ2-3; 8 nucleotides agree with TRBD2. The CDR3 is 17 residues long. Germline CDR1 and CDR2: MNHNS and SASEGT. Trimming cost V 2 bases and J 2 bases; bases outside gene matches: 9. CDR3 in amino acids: CASSERLGGRFTDTQYF. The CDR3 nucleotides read TGTGCCAGCAGTGAAAGATTGGGCGGGAGGTTCACAGATACGCAGTATTTT.

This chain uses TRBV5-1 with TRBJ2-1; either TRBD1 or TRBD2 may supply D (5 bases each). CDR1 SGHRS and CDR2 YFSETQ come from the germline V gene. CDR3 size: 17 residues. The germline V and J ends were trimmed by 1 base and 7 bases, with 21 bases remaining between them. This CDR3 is CASSLNSGLKLHNEQFF. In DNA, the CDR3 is TGCGCCAGCAGCTTGAACTCGGGGCTCAAGCTACATAATGAGCAGTTCTTC. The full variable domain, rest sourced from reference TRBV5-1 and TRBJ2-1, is KAGVTQTPRYLIKTRGQQVTLSCSPISGHRSVSWYQQTPGQGLQFLFEYFSETQRNKGNFPGRFSGRQFSNSRSEMNVSTLELGDSALYLCASSLNSGLKLHNEQFFGPGTRLTVL.

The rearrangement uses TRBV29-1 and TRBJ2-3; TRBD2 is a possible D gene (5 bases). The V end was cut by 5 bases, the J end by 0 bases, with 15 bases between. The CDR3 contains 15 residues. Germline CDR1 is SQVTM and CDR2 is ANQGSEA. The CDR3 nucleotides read TGCAGCGTTCCCGACCCTAGCCATAGCACAGATACGCAGTATTTT. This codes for CSVPDPSHSTDTQYF.

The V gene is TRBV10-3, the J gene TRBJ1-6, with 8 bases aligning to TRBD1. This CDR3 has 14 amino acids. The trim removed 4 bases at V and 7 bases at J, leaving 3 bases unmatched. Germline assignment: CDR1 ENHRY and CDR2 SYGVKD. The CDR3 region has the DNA TGTGCCATCAGTGTATCAGGGGGCAATTCACCCCTCCACTTT. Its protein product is CAISVSGGNSPLHF.

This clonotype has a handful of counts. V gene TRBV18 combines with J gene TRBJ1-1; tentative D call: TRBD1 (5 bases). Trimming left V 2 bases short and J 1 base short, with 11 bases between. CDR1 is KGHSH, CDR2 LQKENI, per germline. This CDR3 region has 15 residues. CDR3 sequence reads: CASSPLTVPNTEAFF. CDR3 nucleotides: TGTGCCAGCTCACCATTGACAGTACCGAACACTGAAGCTTTCTTT.

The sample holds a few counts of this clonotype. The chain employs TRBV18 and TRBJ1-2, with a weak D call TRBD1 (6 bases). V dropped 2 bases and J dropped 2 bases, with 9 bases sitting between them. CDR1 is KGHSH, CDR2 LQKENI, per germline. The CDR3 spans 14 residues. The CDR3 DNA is TGTGCCAGCTCACCATCAGGACAGAACTATGGCTACACCTTC. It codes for CASSPSGQNYGYTF. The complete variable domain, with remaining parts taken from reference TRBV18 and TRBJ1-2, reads NAGVMQNPRHLVRRRGQEARLRCSPMKGHSHVYWYRQLPEEGLKFMVYLQKENIIDESGMPKERFSAEFPKEGPSILRIQQVVRGDSAAYFCASSPSGQNYGYTFGSGTRLTVV.

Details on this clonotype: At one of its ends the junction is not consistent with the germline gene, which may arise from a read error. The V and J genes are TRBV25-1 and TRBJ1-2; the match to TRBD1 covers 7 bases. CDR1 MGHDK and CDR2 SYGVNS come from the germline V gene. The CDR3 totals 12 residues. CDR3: CASSAPAGTALF. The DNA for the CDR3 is TGTGCCAGCAGTGCCCCAGCCGGGACAGCCCTCTTC.

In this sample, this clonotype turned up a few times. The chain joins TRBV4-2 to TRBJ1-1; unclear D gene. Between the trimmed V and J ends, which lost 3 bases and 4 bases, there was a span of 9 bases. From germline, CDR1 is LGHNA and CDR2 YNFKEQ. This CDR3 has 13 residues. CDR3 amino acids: CASSHRGATEAFF. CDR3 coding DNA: TGTGCCAGCAGCCATCGGGGAGCCACTGAAGCTTTCTTT.

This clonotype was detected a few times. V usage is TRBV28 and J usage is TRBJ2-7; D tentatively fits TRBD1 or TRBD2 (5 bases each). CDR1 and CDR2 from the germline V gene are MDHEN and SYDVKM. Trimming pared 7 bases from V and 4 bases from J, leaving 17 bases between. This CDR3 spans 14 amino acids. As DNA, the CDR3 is TGTGCCAGCACAACCTCTGGGGGTTGGTACGAGCAGTACTTC. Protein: CASTTSGGWYEQYF.

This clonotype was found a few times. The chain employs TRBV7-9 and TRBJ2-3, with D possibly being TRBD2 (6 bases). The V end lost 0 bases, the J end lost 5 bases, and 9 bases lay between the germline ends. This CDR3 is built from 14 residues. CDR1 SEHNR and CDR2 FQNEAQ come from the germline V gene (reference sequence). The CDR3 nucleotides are TGTGCCAGCAGCTTAGCGGGAGGTTTAGATACGCAGTATTTT. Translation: CASSLAGGLDTQYF. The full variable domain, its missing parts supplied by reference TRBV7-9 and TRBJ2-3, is DTGVSQNPRHKITKRGQNVTFRCDPISEHNRLYWYRQTLGQGPEFLTYFQNEAQLEKSRLLSDRFSAERPKGSFSTLEIQRTEQGDSAMYLCASSLAGGLDTQYFGPGTRLTVL.

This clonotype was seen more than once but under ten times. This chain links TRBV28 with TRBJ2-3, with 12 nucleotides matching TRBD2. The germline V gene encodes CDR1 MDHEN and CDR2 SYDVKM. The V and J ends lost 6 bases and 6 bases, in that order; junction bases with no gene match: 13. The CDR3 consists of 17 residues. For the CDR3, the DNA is TGTGCCAGCAGATATACGGGGCTAGCGGGAGGGCCTGATACGCAGTATTTT. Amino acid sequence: CASRYTGLAGGPDTQYF.

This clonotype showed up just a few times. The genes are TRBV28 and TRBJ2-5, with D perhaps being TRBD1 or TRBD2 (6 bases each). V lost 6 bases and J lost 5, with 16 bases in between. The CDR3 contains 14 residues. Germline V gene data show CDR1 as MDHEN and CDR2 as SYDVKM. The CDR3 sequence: CASSPVRGRETQYF. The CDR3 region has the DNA TGTGCCAGCAGCCCCGTGAGGGGGAGGGAGACCCAGTACTTC.

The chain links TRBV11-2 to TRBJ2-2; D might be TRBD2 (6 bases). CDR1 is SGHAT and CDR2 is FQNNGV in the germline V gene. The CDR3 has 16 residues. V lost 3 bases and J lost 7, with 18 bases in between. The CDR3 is CASSFFERLVGGELFF. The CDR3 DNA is TGTGCCAGCAGCTTTTTTGAACGACTAGTTGGCGGGGAGCTGTTTTTT.

In DNA form, the CDR3 reads TGCAGCGTGGTCCTAGCGGGAGGACGAAAGCAGTTCTTC. Its translation is CSVVLAGGRKQFF. The J gene is TRBJ2-1, the V gene TRBV29-1; TRBD2 matches at 11 bases. The V gene end was trimmed by 6 bases and the J gene end by 11 bases; junction bases not matched to a gene: 9. The CDR3 extends over 13 amino acids. CDR1 is SQVTM and CDR2 is ANQGSEA in the germline V gene.

The CDR3 DNA reads TGCAGCGTTGAGTTTGGAGGAGAGACCCAGTACTTC. Its translation: CSVEFGGETQYF. This chain joins TRBV29-1 and TRBJ2-5; D is possibly TRBD2 (5 bases). CDR1 is SQVTM, CDR2 ANQGSEA, per germline. The CDR3 has 12 residues. Trimming removed 3 bases at V and 4 bases at J, with 9 bases between. Together with reference TRBV29-1 and TRBJ2-5, the CDR3 gives the full variable domain: SAVISQKPSRDICQRGTSLTIQCQVDSQVTMMFWYRQQPGQSLTLIATANQGSEATYESGFVIDKFPISRPNLTFSTLTVSNMSPEDSSIYLCSVEFGGETQYFGPGTRLLVL.

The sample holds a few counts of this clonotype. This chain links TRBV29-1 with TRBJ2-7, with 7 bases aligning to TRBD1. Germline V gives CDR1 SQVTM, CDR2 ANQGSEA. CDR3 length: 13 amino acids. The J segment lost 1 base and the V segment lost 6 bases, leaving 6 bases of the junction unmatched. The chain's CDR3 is CSVEGDRSYEQYF. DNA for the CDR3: TGCAGCGTCGAGGGGGACAGATCCTACGAGCAGTACTTC.

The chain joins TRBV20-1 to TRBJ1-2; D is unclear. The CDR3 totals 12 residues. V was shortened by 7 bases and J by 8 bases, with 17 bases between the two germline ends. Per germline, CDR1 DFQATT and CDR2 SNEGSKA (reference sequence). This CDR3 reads CSDGTAFGGYTF. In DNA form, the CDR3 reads TGCAGTGATGGAACAGCCTTTGGGGGCTACACCTTC.

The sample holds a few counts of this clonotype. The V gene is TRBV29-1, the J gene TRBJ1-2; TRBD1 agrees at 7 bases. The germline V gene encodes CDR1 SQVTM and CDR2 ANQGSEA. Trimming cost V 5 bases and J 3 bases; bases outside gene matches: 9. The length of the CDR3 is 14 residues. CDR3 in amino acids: CSVREGGAYYGYTF. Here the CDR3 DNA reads TGCAGCGTTAGGGAAGGGGGCGCGTACTATGGCTACACCTTC.